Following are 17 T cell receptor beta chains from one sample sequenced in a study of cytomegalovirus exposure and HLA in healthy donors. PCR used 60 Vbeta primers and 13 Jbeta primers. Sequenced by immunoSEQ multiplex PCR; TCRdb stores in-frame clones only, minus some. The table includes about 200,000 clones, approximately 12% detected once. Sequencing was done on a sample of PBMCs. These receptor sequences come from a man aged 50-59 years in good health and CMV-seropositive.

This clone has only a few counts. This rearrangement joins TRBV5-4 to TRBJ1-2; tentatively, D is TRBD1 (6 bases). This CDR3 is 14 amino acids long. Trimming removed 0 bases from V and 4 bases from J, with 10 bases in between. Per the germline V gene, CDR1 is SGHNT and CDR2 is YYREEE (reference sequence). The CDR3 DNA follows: TGTGCCAGCAGCTTGGCAGGGGTTTCCTATGGCTACACCTTC. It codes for CASSLAGVSYGYTF.

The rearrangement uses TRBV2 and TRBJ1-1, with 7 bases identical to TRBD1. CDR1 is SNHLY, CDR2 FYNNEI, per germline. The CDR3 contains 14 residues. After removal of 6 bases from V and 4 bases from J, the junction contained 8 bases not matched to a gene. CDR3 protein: CASSPGRGITEAFF. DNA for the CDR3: TGTGCCAGCAGCCCTGGCAGGGGGATCACTGAAGCTTTCTTT.

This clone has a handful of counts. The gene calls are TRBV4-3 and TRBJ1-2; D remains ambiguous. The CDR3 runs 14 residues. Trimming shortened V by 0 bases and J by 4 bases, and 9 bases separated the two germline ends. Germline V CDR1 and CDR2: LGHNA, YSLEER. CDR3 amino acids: CASSQDSTSYGYTF. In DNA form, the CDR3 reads TGCGCCAGCAGCCAAGACAGTACGTCCTATGGCTACACCTTC.

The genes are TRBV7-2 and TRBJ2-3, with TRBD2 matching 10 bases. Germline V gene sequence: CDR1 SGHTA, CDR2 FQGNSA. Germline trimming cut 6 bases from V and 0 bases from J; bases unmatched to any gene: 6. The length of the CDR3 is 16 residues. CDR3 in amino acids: CASRKTSGASTDTQYF. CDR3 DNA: TGTGCCAGCAGAAAAACTAGCGGGGCTAGCACAGATACGCAGTATTTT.

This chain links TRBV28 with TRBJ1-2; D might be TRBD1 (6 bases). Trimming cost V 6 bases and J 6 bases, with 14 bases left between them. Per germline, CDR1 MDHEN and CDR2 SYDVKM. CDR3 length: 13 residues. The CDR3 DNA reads TGTGCCAGCAGGGGAACAGGGATCCATGGCTACACCTTC. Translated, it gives CASRGTGIHGYTF.

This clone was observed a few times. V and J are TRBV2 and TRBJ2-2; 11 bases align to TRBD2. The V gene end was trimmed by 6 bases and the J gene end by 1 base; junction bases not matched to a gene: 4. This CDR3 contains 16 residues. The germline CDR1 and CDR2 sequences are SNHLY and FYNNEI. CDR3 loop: CASRALAGGNTGELFF. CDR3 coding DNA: TGTGCCAGCAGGGCCCTAGCGGGGGGGAACACCGGGGAGCTGTTTTTT. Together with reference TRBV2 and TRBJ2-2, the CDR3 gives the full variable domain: EPEVTQTPSHQVTQMGQEVILRCVPISNHLYFYWYRQILGQKVEFLVSFYNNEISEKSEIFDDQFSVERPDGSNFTLKIRSTKLEDSAMYFCASRALAGGNTGELFFGEGSRLTVL.

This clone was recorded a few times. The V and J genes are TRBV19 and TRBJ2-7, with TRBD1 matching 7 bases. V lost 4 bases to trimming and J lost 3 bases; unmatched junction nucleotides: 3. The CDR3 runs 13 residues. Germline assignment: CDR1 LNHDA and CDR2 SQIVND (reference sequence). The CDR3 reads CASSRQGNYEQYF. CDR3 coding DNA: TGTGCCAGTAGTAGACAGGGTAACTACGAGCAGTACTTC.

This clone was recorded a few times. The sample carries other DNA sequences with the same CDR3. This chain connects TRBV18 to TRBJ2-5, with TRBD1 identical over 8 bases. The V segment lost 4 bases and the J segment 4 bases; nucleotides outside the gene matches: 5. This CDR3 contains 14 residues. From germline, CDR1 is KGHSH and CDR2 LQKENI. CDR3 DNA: TGTGCCAGCTCACTCGGACAGGGCGGAGAGACCCAGTACTTC. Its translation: CASSLGQGGETQYF.

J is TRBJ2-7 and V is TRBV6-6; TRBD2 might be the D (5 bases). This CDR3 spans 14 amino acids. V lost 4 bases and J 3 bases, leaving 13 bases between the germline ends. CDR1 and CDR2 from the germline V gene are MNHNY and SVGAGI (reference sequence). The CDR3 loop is CASSLGIGGYEQYV. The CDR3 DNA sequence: TGTGCCAGCAGTTTGGGTATAGGAGGCTACGAGCAGTACGTC.

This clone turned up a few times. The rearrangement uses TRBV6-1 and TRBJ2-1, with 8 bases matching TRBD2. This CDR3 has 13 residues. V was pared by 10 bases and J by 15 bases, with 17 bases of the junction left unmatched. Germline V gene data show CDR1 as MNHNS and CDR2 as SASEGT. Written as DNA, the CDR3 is TGTGCCACCAATTTTTTAGGCGGGGGGCTCGGGTTCTTC. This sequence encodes CATNFLGGGLGFF.

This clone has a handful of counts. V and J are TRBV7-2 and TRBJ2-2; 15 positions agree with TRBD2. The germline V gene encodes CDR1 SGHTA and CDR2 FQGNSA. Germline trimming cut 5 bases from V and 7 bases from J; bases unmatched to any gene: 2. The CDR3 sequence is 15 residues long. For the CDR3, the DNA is TGTGCCAGCAGCGCGGGACTAGCGGGGGGCGGGGAGCTGTTTTTT. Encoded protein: CASSAGLAGGGELFF.

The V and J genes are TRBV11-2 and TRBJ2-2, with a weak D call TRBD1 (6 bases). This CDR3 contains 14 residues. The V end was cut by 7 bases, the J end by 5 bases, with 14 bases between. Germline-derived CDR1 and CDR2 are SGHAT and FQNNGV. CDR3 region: CASKGTLVTGELFF. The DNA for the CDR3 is TGTGCCAGCAAAGGGACACTCGTAACCGGGGAGCTGTTTTTT.

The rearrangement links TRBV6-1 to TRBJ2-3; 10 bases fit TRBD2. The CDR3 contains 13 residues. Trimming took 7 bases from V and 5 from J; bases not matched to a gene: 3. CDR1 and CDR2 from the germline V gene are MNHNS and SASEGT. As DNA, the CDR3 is TGTGCCAGCAAGCGGGGGGGAGGAGATACGCAGTATTTT. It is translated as CASKRGGGDTQYF.

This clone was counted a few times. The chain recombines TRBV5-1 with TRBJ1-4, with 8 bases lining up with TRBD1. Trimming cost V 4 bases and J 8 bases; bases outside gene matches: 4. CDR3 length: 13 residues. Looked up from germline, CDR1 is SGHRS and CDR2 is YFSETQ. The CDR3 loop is CASSTGTGEKLFF. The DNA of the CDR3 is TGCGCCAGCAGCACTGGGACAGGCGAAAAACTGTTTTTT.

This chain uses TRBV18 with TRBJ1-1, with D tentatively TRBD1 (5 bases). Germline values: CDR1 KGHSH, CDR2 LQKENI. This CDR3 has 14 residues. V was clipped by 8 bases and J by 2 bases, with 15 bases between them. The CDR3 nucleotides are TGTGCCAGCGCTTCAGGGAATAGCAACACTGAAGCTTTCTTT. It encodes CASASGNSNTEAFF.

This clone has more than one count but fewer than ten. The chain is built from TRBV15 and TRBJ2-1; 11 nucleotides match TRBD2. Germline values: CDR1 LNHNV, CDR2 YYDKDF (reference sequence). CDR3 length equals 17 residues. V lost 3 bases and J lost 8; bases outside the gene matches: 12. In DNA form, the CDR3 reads TGTGCCACCAGCAGTGATCTTAGCGGGGGGGCGAAGTATGAGCAGTTCTTC. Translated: CATSSDLSGGAKYEQFF.

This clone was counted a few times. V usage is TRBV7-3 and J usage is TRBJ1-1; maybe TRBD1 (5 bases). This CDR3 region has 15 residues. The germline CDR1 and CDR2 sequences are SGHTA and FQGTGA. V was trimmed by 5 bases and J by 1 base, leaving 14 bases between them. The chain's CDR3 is CASSATSGKNTEAFF. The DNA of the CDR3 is TGTGCCAGCAGCGCTACGTCAGGGAAGAACACTGAAGCTTTCTTT.